The 26 T cell receptor beta chains below come from one sample, sequenced in a study of monozygotic twins with inflammatory bowel disease. Following a re-call of the 5' RACE reads, TCRdb has one entry per CDR3 protein and lacks DNA. This repertoire comprises about 160,000 distinct CDR3 sequences; its ten largest clones make up over 2.5%. The material sequenced was blood. These receptors were collected from a human donor with ulcerative colitis or Crohn's disease, or a healthy co-twin of an affected twin (not recorded which).

The chain combines TRBV28 with TRBJ2-7; the D gene TCRdb calls, TRBD1, cannot be checked with no DNA. CDR3 length: 13 amino acids. CDR1 MDHEN and CDR2 SYDVKM come from the germline V gene. Here the CDR3 reads CASRTAVDYEQYF.

This chain joins TRBV6-4 and TRBJ2-1; TCRdb reports TRBD2, a call that lacks DNA to check it against. The length of the CDR3 is 15 residues. From germline, CDR1 is MRHNA and CDR2 SNTAGT. This CDR3 is CASSDGEGAYNEQFF.

This chain's CDR3 is CATSRPDSLPGELFF. The chain joins TRBV15 to TRBJ2-2; TCRdb picks TRBD1, but there is no DNA to check that call. From germline, CDR1 is LNHNV and CDR2 YYDKDF (reference sequence). This CDR3 region has 15 residues.

V is TRBV7-8 and J is TRBJ1-6. In germline, CDR1 is SGHVS, CDR2 FQNEAQ. This CDR3 is 18 amino acids long. CDR3 protein: CASSLKGYRAQNNSPLHF.

The rearrangement links TRBV5-1 to TRBJ1-4. The CDR3 has 16 amino acids. Germline loops: CDR1 SGHRS, CDR2 YFSETQ. The chain's CDR3 is CASSLLAAATNEKLFF. The full variable domain, rest sourced from reference TRBV5-1 and TRBJ1-4, is KAGVTQTPRYLIKTRGQQVTLSCSPISGHRSVSWYQQTPGQGLQFLFEYFSETQRNKGNFPGRFSGRQFSNSRSEMNVSTLELGDSALYLCASSLLAAATNEKLFFGSGTQLSVL.

The V and J genes are TRBV7-9 and TRBJ2-1; TCRdb gives TRBD1 as the D gene, but with no DNA this cannot be confirmed. This CDR3 has 15 amino acids. Germline-derived CDR1 and CDR2 are SEHNR and FQNEAQ (reference sequence). The CDR3: CASSSTGTYYNEQFF.

CDR3 protein: CASTLNRHNYGYTF. V and J are TRBV6-1 and TRBJ1-2. Germline CDR1 and CDR2: MNHNS and SASEGT. This CDR3 spans 14 amino acids.

This chain connects TRBV6-5 to TRBJ1-2. Germline CDR1 MNHEY, CDR2 SVGAGI. The CDR3 is made up of 16 amino acids. CDR3 loop: CASSYSGGYGLYGYTF.

The rearrangement joins TRBV5-4 to TRBJ1-4; TCRdb designates TRBD1, a call that cannot be tested without DNA. In germline, CDR1 is SGHNT, CDR2 YYREEE (reference sequence). This CDR3 is 14 amino acids long. This CDR3 is CASSYRGLGEKLFF.

V usage is TRBV5-8 and J usage is TRBJ2-1; TCRdb's D call of TRBD2 is untestable without DNA. CDR3 length equals 16 residues. Germline CDR1 and CDR2: SGHTS and YDEGEE. CDR3 in amino acids: CASSLGLAGPQDEQFF.

The chain links TRBV5-1 to TRBJ1-1. Germline V gives CDR1 SGHRS, CDR2 YFSETQ. This CDR3 region has 15 residues. The CDR3 protein is CASSLEPVVNTEAFF.

The chain combines TRBV27 with TRBJ1-6; TCRdb's D gene call, TRBD1, goes unchecked for lack of DNA. The CDR3 is made up of 14 amino acids. The V gene's germline CDR1 is MNHEY and CDR2 SMNVEV (reference sequence). The chain's CDR3 is CASSLNRGNSPLHF.

The chain is built from TRBV10-3 and TRBJ1-6; the TCRdb call, TRBD1, lacks DNA for checking. In germline, CDR1 is ENHRY, CDR2 SYGVKD. This CDR3 has 14 amino acids. CDR3 loop: CAISEGGSNSPLHF.

This rearrangement joins TRBV7-2 to TRBJ2-5; TCRdb gives TRBD1 as the D gene, but with no DNA this cannot be confirmed. CDR3 size: 13 residues. Per germline, CDR1 SGHTA and CDR2 FQGNSA. The CDR3 reads CASSFKGQRTQYF.

CDR3 amino acids: CASSFRPASGESANTGELFF. The V and J genes are TRBV5-1 and TRBJ2-2; the D call of TRBD2 rests on TCRdb alone, since no DNA is present to check it. CDR1 is SGHRS, CDR2 YFSETQ, per germline. The CDR3 spans 20 residues.

This rearrangement joins TRBV10-2 to TRBJ1-6. Germline CDR1 is WSHSY and CDR2 is SAAADI. The length of the CDR3 is 14 residues. The CDR3 sequence: CASRNSSYNSPLHF.

The genes are TRBV7-6 and TRBJ1-5. CDR1 and CDR2 (germline): SGHVS, FNYEAQ. This CDR3 is built from 13 residues. The CDR3 reads CASRSGRNQPQHF.

The chain uses TRBV18 and TRBJ1-1. This CDR3 has 17 amino acids. CDR1 is KGHSH and CDR2 is LQKENI in the germline V gene. The chain's CDR3 is CASSLKNPAGMNTEAFF.

This chain uses TRBV30 with TRBJ2-7; the D call of TRBD1 rests on TCRdb alone, since no DNA is present to check it. CDR1 and CDR2 from the germline V gene are GTSNPN and SVGIG (reference sequence). The CDR3 runs 13 residues. The CDR3 protein is CAWSVLRGGEQYF.

The chain recombines TRBV11-2 with TRBJ2-5; TCRdb's assignment of TRBD2 cannot be checked, as there is no DNA. The CDR3 is 17 residues long. Germline CDR1 and CDR2: SGHAT and FQNNGV. This CDR3 is CASSLVASSGIVETQYF.

The rearrangement links TRBV7-2 to TRBJ2-7; TCRdb's D call of TRBD1 is untestable without DNA. CDR3 length equals 14 residues. Germline CDR1 reads SGHTA; CDR2 reads FQGNSA. This chain's CDR3 is CASSLNRGNYEQYF.

This chain uses TRBV7-8 with TRBJ2-2; TCRdb's assignment of TRBD1 cannot be checked, as there is no DNA. The CDR3 totals 16 residues. Germline CDR1 reads SGHVS; CDR2 reads FQNEAQ. The CDR3 loop is CASSSTGWRNTGELFF.

The J gene is TRBJ2-5, the V gene TRBV7-2; TCRdb's D call, TRBD2, is unchecked because there is no DNA. The germline gives CDR1 SGHTA, CDR2 FQGNSA. The CDR3 length is 16 residues. The CDR3 here is CASSLAGSGRWETQYF. Combining the CDR3 with reference TRBV7-2 and TRBJ2-5 gives the whole variable domain GAGVSQSPSNKVTEKGKDVELRCDPISGHTALYWYRQSLGQGLEFLIYFQGNSAPDKSGLPSDRFSAERTGGSVSTLTIQRTQQEDSAVYLCASSLAGSGRWETQYFGPGTRLLVL.

The rearrangement joins TRBV14 to TRBJ2-5; TCRdb's assignment of TRBD2 cannot be checked, as there is no DNA. CDR1 and CDR2 from the germline V gene are SGHDN and FVKESK. CDR3 length equals 16 residues. This chain's CDR3 is CASREGSPRPQETQYF.

This chain connects TRBV4-3 to TRBJ2-1. Germline V lookup: CDR1 LGHNA, CDR2 YSLEER. The CDR3 is 14 amino acids. CDR3: CASSQDRRIHEQFF.

The chain combines TRBV5-1 with TRBJ2-7; the TCRdb call, TRBD1, lacks DNA for checking. Germline CDR1 reads SGHRS; CDR2 reads YFSETQ. This CDR3 is built from 14 residues. The CDR3 protein is CASKEQGSPYEQYF.